Listed below are T cell receptor beta chains from one sample, sequenced in a study of blood T cell repertoires in COVID-19. Data came from immunoSEQ multiplex PCR; TCRdb stores just in-frame clones and leaves some out. The top ten hold approximately 2.5% of the sample, which has over 250,000 clones, about nine tenths seen once. The sequencing input was PBMCs or T cells enriched from blood (not recorded which). Receptor source: a young woman who had recovered from COVID-19. CDR3s include the opening cysteine and the closing phenylalanine or tryptophan. The D gene is left open where the match is weak. Expanded clones are given a class, and other clones once, few, many or no size at all.

j_call d_call v_call clone_size cdr3_nt cdr3_aa
TRBJ1-4 TRBD1 TRBV4-3 NA TGCGCCAGCAGCCAATATTCAAGTTGGAGGGGGCGCGGAGAAAAACTGTTTTTT CASSQYSSWRGRGEKLFF
TRBJ2-5 TRBD1 TRBV30 NA TGTGCCTGGAGGGGGACAGGGGGGAAAAAGACCCAGTACTTC CAWRGTGGKKTQYF
TRBJ2-5 TRBD2 TRBV3-1/TRBV3-2 NA TGTGCCAGCAGCCAAGTACTAGCGGGAGGCCCGGAGACCCAGTACTTC CASSQVLAGGPETQYF
TRBJ1-2 NA TRBV6-5 NA TGTGCCAGCAGGATAACGAGTCAAGTCTATGGCTACACCTTC CASRITSQVYGYTF
TRBJ2-5 TRBD2 TRBV4-2 NA TGTGCCAGCAGCCCCCATAAGGTAGCGGGAGGTAGGGAGACCCAGTACTTC CASSPHKVAGGRETQYF
TRBJ1-5 NA TRBV28 few TGTGCCAGCAGTTTAGCGGGACTCTCGAAGGGGTATAGCAATCAGCCCCAGCATTTT CASSLAGLSKGYSNQPQHF
TRBJ2-5 TRBD1 TRBV20-1 NA TGCAGTGCTAGTGGGACAGGGGACATGAGAGAGACCCAGTACTTC CSASGTGDMRETQYF
TRBJ2-7 NA TRBV2 NA TGTGCCAGCAGTGTAGTGGCGGAAGGCGAGCAGTACTTC CASSVVAEGEQYF
TRBJ2-1 NA TRBV9 NA TGTGCCAGCAGCCCATCCGGGACTCGCTCTAATGAGCAGTTCTTC CASSPSGTRSNEQFF
TRBJ2-3 NA TRBV14 NA TGTGCCAGCAGCCAAGATCTTCTGATCCCCGGAGGGGCGCAGTATTTT CASSQDLLIPGGAQYF
TRBJ1-6 NA TRBV27 NA TGTGCCAGTAAGAGCTCCTATAATTCACCCCTCCACTTT CASKSSYNSPLHF
TRBJ1-1 NA TRBV18 NA TGTGCCAGCTCACCTGGGGGGGACGGAGCCTTAGCTTTCTTT CASSPGGDGALAFF
TRBJ2-1 NA TRBV7-2 NA TGTGCCAGCAGCCCCCAGCCTAGGGGTAATGAGCAGTTCTTC CASSPQPRGNEQFF
TRBJ1-1 TRBD1 TRBV4-1 NA TGCGCCAGCAGCCACGACAGGGGTGACACTGAAGCTTTCTTT CASSHDRGDTEAFF
TRBJ1-2 NA TRBV5-1 few TGCGCCAGCAGCTTGGAAGACAGGTACTATGGCTACACCTTC CASSLEDRYYGYTF
TRBJ2-5 TRBD2 TRBV30 NA TGTGCCTGGAGTGGGACTAGCGGAACTCGGGCCCAAGAGACCCAGTACTTC CAWSGTSGTRAQETQYF
TRBJ1-1 TRBD1 TRBV30 once TGTGCCTGGAGCCCCAGGGGGCCTGAAGCTTTCTTT CAWSPRGPEAFF
TRBJ2-4 TRBD2 TRBV24-1 NA TGTGCCACCAGTGACGCGGGGGACATTCAGTACTTC CATSDAGDIQYF
TRBJ2-1 TRBD2 TRBV10-3 NA TGTGCCATCAGTGAGGGGGGGGACCACAGGAGTCGGTTCTTC CAISEGGDHRSRFF
TRBJ2-7 TRBD2 TRBV7-8 NA TGTGCCAGCAGCTTAGCGTCCGGCGGGGGATCCTACGAGCAGTACTTC CASSLASGGGSYEQYF
TRBJ2-7 TRBD2 TRBV3-1/TRBV3-2 NA TGTGCCAGCAGCCGCGGGGACTATTACGAGCAGTACTTC CASSRGDYYEQYF
TRBJ1-1 NA TRBV7-2 NA TGTGCCAGCAGCCCCAACGCGGGCGAGATACGAGCTTTCTTT CASSPNAGEIRAFF
TRBJ1-1 TRBD1 TRBV19 NA TGTGCCAGTAGTATGAGGGGGCCAACTGAAGCTTTCTTT CASSMRGPTEAFF
TRBJ1-4 NA TRBV30 NA TGTGCCTGGAGTTGGCGGGGAGGGGAAAAACTGTTTTTT CAWSWRGGEKLFF
TRBJ1-6 NA TRBV4-3 NA TGCGCCAGCAGCCAAGGGGCACCCCAAAATTCACCCCTCCACTTT CASSQGAPQNSPLHF
TRBJ2-3 NA TRBV10-3 NA TGTGCCATCAGTGAGGGGTTGGGCATTAGCACAGATACGCAGTATTTT CAISEGLGISTDTQYF
TRBJ1-1 NA TRBV12-3/TRBV12-4 NA TGTGCCAGCAGTTTTTCCCCCGCTGAAGCTTTCTTT CASSFSPAEAFF
TRBJ2-3 TRBD2 TRBV28 NA TGTGCCAGCAGCCGGCTAGCGGGAGGGCCTTTAGATACGCAGTATTTT CASSRLAGGPLDTQYF
TRBJ1-4 NA TRBV5-5 NA TGTGCCAGTCGTTCGGGATTGAGGACCGATGAAAAACTGTTTTTT CASRSGLRTDEKLFF
TRBJ2-7 TRBD1 TRBV6-2/TRBV6-3 NA TGTGCCAGCAGTTACTGGGCGGACAGGGCCTACGAGCAGTACTTC CASSYWADRAYEQYF
TRBJ2-3 TRBD1 TRBV7-9 NA TGTGCCAGCAGCCCCCACCGGGCAGGGGGCAGAGATACGCAGTATTTT CASSPHRAGGRDTQYF
TRBJ2-4 TRBD1 TRBV4-3 NA TGCGCCAGCAGCCAAGTGTCCGGGACAGGGTCTGGCGGGCAAAACATTCAGTACTTC CASSQVSGTGSGGQNIQYF
TRBJ2-7 TRBD2 TRBV27 NA TGTGCCAGCAGGAGACTGGGAGCGGGGATCTCCTACGAGCAGTACTTC CASRRLGAGISYEQYF
TRBJ2-6 NA TRBV30 NA TGTGCCTGGAGTCCTACAGGACGCTCTGGGGCCAACGTCCTGACTTTC CAWSPTGRSGANVLTF